Listed here are 17 T cell receptor beta chains from one sample, sequenced in a study of T cells in localized non-small cell lung cancer. This table comes from immunoSEQ multiplex PCR, and its TCRdb copy is limited to in-frame clones, with some not included. The sample gives some 80,000 clones, roughly 81% of which show up once; 2.8% is in the top ten. Specimen: peripheral blood, collected before any cancer treatment. The receptors stem from a man aged 40-75 years with stage I lung adenocarcinoma.

V and J are TRBV27 and TRBJ2-7, with 8 bases fitting TRBD2. V was pared by 7 bases and J by 4 bases, with 9 bases of the junction left unmatched. Looked up from germline, CDR1 is MNHEY and CDR2 is SMNVEV (reference sequence). The CDR3 spans 14 residues. In nucleotides, the CDR3 is TGTGCCAGCAAGCCAGCGGGAGTAGTTTACGAGCAGTACTTC. It specifies CASKPAGVVYEQYF.

V is TRBV7-9 and J is TRBJ2-2; D is uncertain. V gave up 6 bases and J gave up 5 bases, with 19 bases separating them. This CDR3 contains 16 residues. CDR1 and CDR2 (germline): SEHNR, FQNEAQ (reference sequence). The CDR3 coding sequence is TGTGCCAGCAGTTGGCCTCCAGGCGTAGGGACCGGGGAGCTGTTTTTT. It encodes CASSWPPGVGTGELFF.

The CDR3: CASTSGLSGNTGELFF. The CDR3 bases are TGTGCCAGCACTAGCGGGCTCAGCGGGAACACCGGGGAGCTGTTTTTT. The chain has TRBV28 and TRBJ2-2; 8 nucleotides line up with TRBD2. The CDR3 runs 16 residues. Trimming cost V 7 bases and J 1 base; bases outside gene matches: 8. The germline CDR1 and CDR2 sequences are MDHEN and SYDVKM.

V usage is TRBV7-3 and J usage is TRBJ2-5; 9 bases are a match to TRBD2. The length of the CDR3 is 15 residues. V shed 5 bases, J shed 5 bases, and the junction held 9 bases outside the gene matches. CDR1 is SGHTA and CDR2 is FQGTGA in the germline V gene. The CDR3 loop reads CASSLKRGAFETQYF. As DNA, the CDR3 is TGTGCCAGCAGCCTAAAGCGGGGGGCATTCGAGACCCAGTACTTC.

This clone was seen a few times. This CDR3 reads CASSFRQGQETQYF. CDR3 nucleotide sequence: TGCGCCAGCAGCTTCCGGCAGGGACAAGAGACCCAGTACTTC. The V and J genes are TRBV5-1 and TRBJ2-5; possible D gene TRBD1, 5 bases. CDR1 and CDR2 from the germline V gene are SGHRS and YFSETQ. The CDR3 length is 14 residues. Trimming stripped 2 bases from V and 2 bases from J, with 10 bases between.

This chain joins TRBV28 and TRBJ2-5, with 8 nucleotides matching TRBD1. Germline V lookup: CDR1 MDHEN, CDR2 SYDVKM. Trimming cost V 1 base and J 4 bases; bases outside gene matches: 5. CDR3 length equals 15 residues. DNA of the CDR3: TGTGCCAGCAGTTTATCCACAGACAGGGGAGAGACCCAGTACTTC. This codes for CASSLSTDRGETQYF.

This sequence joins TRBV6-6 and TRBJ2-7; D tentatively reads TRBD1 or TRBD2 (6 bases each). V gave up 1 base and J gave up 5 bases, with 18 bases separating them. Germline V gives CDR1 MNHNY, CDR2 SVGAGI (reference sequence). The CDR3 sequence is 16 residues long. This CDR3 reads CASSYWPVGGRHEQYF. In nucleotides, the CDR3 is TGTGCCAGCAGTTACTGGCCGGTGGGGGGCCGGCACGAGCAGTACTTC.

This chain connects TRBV18 to TRBJ1-3; 9 positions match TRBD1. V trimming: 3 bases; J trimming: 6 bases; junction bases outside the gene matches: 15. Germline CDR1 and CDR2: KGHSH and LQKENI. The CDR3 has 18 amino acids. The CDR3 spells CASSPVTGQGLTPNTIYF. The CDR3 nucleotides read TGTGCCAGCTCACCCGTTACAGGACAGGGGTTAACCCCAAACACCATATATTTT.

Of note for this clone: A much bigger clone sits one base away, suggesting this may be a read error. The sample contains more than one DNA sequence encoding this CDR3. The J gene is TRBJ1-1, the V gene TRBV11-3; unclear D gene. The CDR3 has 12 residues. Trimming left V 2 bases short and J 9 bases short, with 10 bases between. Germline V gene sequence: CDR1 SGHNT, CDR2 YENEEA. CDR3 in DNA: TGTGCCAGCAGCTTAACTCGACGGAAAGCTTTCTTT. Amino acid sequence: CASSLTRRKAFF.

The chain is built from TRBV9 and TRBJ2-1, with D possibly being TRBD2 (5 bases). Germline V gene sequence: CDR1 SGDLS, CDR2 YYNGEE. Trimming left V 3 bases short and J 0 bases short, with 10 bases between. The length of the CDR3 is 15 residues. CDR3 bases: TGTGCCAGCAGCGCCGGGATCCCCTCCTACAATGAGCAGTTCTTC. This encodes CASSAGIPSYNEQFF.

V gene TRBV6-6 combines with J gene TRBJ2-7; tentatively, D is TRBD2 (6 bases). V lost 5 bases and J lost 5, with 16 bases in between. The germline V gene has CDR1 MNHNY and CDR2 SVGAGI (reference sequence). The CDR3 length is 14 residues. The chain's CDR3 is CASSRFRGEDEQYF. DNA for the CDR3: TGTGCCAGCAGTCGTTTCCGAGGGGAGGACGAGCAGTACTTC.

The chain employs TRBV18 and TRBJ2-1, with 10 bases aligning to TRBD2. Trimming at V came to 3 bases and at J to 6 bases, leaving 8 bases not matched to a gene. The CDR3 loop spans 16 amino acids. Germline V lookup: CDR1 KGHSH, CDR2 LQKENI. Here the CDR3 reads CASSPTGAGGSNEQFF. DNA of the CDR3: TGTGCCAGCTCACCCACCGGAGCGGGAGGGAGCAATGAGCAGTTCTTC.

This chain connects TRBV4-1 to TRBJ2-2; 10 bases align to TRBD1. The germline V gene has CDR1 MGHRA and CDR2 YSYEKL. J was trimmed by 7 bases and V by 0 bases; bases with no gene match: 5. The CDR3 is made up of 16 amino acids. The CDR3 region has the DNA TGCGCCAGCAGCCAAGAGGGGACAGGGGCTTACGGGGAGCTGTTTTTT. Protein sequence: CASSQEGTGAYGELFF.

The gene calls are TRBV5-1 and TRBJ2-1; D unresolved. The germline V and J ends were trimmed by 0 bases and 1 base, with 8 bases remaining between them. The germline V gene has CDR1 SGHRS and CDR2 YFSETQ. The CDR3 covers 15 residues. The CDR3 DNA is TGCGCCAGCAGCTTGGGAAGGATTTCCTACAATGAGCAGTTCTTC. The encoded protein is CASSLGRISYNEQFF. The complete variable domain, with remaining parts taken from reference TRBV5-1 and TRBJ2-1, reads KAGVTQTPRYLIKTRGQQVTLSCSPISGHRSVSWYQQTPGQGLQFLFEYFSETQRNKGNFPGRFSGRQFSNSRSEMNVSTLELGDSALYLCASSLGRISYNEQFFGPGTRLTVL.

The chain carries TRBV5-1 and TRBJ2-7; D may be TRBD2 (6 bases). CDR3 size: 18 residues. Germline assignment: CDR1 SGHRS and CDR2 YFSETQ. V shed 0 bases and J shed 0 bases, with 19 bases lying between them. CDR3 sequence (DNA): TGCGCCAGCAGCTTGGGAGGGAGGTGGCAGGCCGACTCCTACGAGCAGTACTTC. Encoded protein: CASSLGGRWQADSYEQYF.

The chain recombines TRBV11-1 with TRBJ2-5; TRBD1 matches at 9 bases. CDR3 length: 15 residues. V lost 5 bases and J lost 4; bases outside the gene matches: 8. The V gene's germline CDR1 is SGHAT and CDR2 FQDESV (reference sequence). The CDR3, as DNA: TGTGCCAGCAGCCGTAGACGGGACAGGGTAGAGACCCAGTACTTC. It codes for CASSRRRDRVETQYF.

This clone was seen once. The rearrangement uses TRBV5-1 and TRBJ1-3, with 11 nucleotides matching TRBD1. There are 13 residues in the CDR3. The J segment lost 9 bases and the V segment lost 3 bases, leaving 2 bases of the junction unmatched. The germline gives CDR1 SGHRS, CDR2 YFSETQ. The CDR3 nucleotides are TGCGCCAGCAGCTCGGGGACAGGGGGCACCATATATTTT. Protein: CASSSGTGGTIYF. Variable domain in full (rest from reference TRBV5-1 and TRBJ1-3): KAGVTQTPRYLIKTRGQQVTLSCSPISGHRSVSWYQQTPGQGLQFLFEYFSETQRNKGNFPGRFSGRQFSNSRSEMNVSTLELGDSALYLCASSSGTGGTIYFGEGSWLTVV.